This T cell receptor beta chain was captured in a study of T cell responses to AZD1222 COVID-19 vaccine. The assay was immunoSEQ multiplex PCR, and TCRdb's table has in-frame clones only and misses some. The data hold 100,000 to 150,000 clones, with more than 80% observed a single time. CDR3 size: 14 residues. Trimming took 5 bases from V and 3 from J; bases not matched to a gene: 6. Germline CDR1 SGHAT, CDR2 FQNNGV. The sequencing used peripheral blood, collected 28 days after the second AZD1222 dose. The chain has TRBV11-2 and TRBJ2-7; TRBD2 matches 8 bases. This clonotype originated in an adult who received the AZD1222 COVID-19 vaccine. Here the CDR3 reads CASSPRGGIYEQYF. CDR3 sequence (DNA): TGTGCCAGCAGCCCCCGGGGGGGGATCTACGAGCAGTACTTC.